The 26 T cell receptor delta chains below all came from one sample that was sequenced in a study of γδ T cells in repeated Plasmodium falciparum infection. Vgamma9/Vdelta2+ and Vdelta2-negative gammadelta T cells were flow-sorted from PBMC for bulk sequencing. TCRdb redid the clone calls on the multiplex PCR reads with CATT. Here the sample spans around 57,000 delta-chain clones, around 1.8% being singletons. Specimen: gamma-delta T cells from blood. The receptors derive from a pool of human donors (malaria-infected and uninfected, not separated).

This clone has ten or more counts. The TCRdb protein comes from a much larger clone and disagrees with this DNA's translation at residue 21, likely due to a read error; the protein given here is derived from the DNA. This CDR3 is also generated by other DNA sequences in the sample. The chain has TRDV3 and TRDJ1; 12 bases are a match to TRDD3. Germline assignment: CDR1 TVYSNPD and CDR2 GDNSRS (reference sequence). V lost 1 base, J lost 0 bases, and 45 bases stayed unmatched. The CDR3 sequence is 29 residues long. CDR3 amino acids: CAFKVPCLLTKLGDTPIYMSHSDTDKLIF. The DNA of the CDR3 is TGTGCCTTTAAAGTCCCCTGCCTCTTAACCAAACTGGGGGATACCCCGATCTACATGTCGCACAGCGACACCGATAAACTCATCTTT. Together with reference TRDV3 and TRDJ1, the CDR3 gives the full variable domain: CDKVTQSSPDQTVASGSEVVLLCTYDTVYSNPDLFWYRIRPDYSFQFVFYGDNSRSEGADFTQGRFSVKHILTQKAFHLVISPVRTEDSATYYCAFKVPCLLTKLGDTPIYMSHSDTDKLIFGKGTRVTVEP.

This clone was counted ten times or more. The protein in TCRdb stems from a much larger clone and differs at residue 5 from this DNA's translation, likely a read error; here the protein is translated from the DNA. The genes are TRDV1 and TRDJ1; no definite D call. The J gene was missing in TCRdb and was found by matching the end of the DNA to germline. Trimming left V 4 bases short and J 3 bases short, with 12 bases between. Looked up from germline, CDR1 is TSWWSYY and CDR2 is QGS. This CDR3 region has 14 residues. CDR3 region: CALGGGTRSDKLIF. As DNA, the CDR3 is TGTGCTCTTGGGGGTGGGACTAGGTCCGATAAACTCATCTTT.

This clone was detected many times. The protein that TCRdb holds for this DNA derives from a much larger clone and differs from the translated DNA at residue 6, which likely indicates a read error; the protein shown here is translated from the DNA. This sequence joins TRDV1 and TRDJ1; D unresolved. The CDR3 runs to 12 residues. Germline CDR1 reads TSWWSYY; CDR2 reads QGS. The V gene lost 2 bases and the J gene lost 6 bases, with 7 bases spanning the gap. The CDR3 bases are TGTGCTCTTGGGGAATGTCGACATAAACTCATCTTT. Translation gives CALGECRHKLIF.

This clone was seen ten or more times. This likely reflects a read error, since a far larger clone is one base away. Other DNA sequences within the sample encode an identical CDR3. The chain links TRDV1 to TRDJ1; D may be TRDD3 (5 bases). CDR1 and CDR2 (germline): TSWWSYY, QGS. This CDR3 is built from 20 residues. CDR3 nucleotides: TGTGCTCTTGGGGGGACGCGGTTATTAGGGGGCACCCGGGGAGCAGATAAGCTCATCTTT. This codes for CALGGTRLLGGTRGADKLIF.

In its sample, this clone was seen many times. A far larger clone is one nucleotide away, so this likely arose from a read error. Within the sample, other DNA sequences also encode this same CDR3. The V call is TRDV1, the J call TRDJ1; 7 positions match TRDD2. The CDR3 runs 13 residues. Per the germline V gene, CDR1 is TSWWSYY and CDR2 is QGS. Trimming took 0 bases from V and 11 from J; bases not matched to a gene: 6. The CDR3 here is CALGELVSYKLIF. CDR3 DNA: TGTGCTCTTGGGGAACTAGTTTCCTACAAGCTCATCTTT.

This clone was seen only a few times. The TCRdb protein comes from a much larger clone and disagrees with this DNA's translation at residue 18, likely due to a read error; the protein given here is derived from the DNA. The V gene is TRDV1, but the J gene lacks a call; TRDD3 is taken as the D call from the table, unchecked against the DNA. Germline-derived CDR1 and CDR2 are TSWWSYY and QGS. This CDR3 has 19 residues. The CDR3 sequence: CALGECTSGDAPPTDKLTF. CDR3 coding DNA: TGTGCTCTTGGGGAATGCACCTCAGGGGACGCGCCACCCACCGATAAACTCACCTTT.

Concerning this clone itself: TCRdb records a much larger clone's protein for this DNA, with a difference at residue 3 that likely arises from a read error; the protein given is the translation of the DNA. For the CDR3, the DNA is TGTGCTCCTGGGGAAGACCCGTCCCCTCTCTATAAGTCATTCTCCCCGTACACCGATGAACTCATCTTT. This encodes CAPGEDPSPLYKSFSPYTDELIF. This chain uses TRDV1 with TRDJ1, with D possibly being TRDD3 (6 bases). Here the J gene was assigned by germline matching of the DNA, as TCRdb has none. Germline CDR1 and CDR2: TSWWSYY and QGS. The CDR3 has 23 amino acids.

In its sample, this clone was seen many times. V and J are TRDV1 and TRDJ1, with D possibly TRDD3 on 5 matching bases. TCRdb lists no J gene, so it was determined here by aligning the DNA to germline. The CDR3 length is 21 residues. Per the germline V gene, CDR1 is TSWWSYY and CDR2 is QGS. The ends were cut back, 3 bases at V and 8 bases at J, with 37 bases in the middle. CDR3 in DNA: TGTGCTCTTGGGGACGACAAACGGGGGGCCCCCCTAACACAGGCCACTCGGAAACTCATCTTT. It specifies CALGDDKRGAPLTQATRKLIF.

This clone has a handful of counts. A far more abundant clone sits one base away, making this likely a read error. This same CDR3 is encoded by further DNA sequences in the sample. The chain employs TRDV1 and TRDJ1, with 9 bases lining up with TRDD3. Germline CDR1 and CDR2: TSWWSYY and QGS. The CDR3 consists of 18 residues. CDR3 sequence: CALGERTGGREYTDKLIF. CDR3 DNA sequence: TGTGCGCTTGGGGAACGGACTGGGGGACGTGAGTACACCGATAAACTCATCTTT.

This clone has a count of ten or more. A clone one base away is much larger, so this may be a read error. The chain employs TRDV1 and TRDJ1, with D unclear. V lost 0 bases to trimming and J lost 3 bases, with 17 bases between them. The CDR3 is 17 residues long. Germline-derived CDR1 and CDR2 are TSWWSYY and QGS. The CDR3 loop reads CALGELTASLCADKLIF. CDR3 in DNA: TGTGCTCTTGGGGAACTCACAGCTTCTCTCTGTGCCGATAAACTCATCTTT.

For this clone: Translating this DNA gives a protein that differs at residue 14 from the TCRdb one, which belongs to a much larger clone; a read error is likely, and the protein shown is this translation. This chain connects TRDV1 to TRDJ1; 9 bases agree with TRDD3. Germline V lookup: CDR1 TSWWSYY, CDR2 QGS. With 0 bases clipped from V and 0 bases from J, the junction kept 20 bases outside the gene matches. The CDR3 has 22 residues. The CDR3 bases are TGTGCTCTTGGGGAACTAGATGGAGGGAACTACTGGGGGAGTCCGCACACCGATAAACTCATCTTT. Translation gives CALGELDGGNYWGSPHTDKLIF.

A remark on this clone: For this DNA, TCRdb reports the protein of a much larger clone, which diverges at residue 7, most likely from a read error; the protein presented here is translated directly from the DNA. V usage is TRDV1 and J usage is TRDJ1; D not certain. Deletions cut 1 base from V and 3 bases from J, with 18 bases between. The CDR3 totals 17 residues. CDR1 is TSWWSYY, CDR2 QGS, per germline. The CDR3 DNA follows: TGTGCTCTTGGGGAACGACGGTTTACTCCTCGGGCCGATAAACTCATCTTT. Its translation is CALGERRFTPRADKLIF.

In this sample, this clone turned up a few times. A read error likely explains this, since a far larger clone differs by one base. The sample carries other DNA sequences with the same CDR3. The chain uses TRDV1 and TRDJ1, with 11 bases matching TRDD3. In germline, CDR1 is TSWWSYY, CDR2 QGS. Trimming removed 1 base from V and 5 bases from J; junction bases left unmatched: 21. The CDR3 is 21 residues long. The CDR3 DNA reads TGTGCTCTTGGGGAACGGACCATCGATGGGGGATACGGTTCTTATACTGATAAACTCATCTTT. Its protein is CALGERTIDGGYGSYTDKLIF.

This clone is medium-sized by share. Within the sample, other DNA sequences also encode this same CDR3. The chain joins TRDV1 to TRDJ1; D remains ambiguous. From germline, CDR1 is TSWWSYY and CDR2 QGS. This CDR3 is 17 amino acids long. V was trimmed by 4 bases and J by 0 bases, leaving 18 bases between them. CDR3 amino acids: CALGGAMPSAYTDKLIF. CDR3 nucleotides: TGTGCTCTTGGGGGGGCCATGCCGAGCGCGTACACCGATAAACTCATCTTT.

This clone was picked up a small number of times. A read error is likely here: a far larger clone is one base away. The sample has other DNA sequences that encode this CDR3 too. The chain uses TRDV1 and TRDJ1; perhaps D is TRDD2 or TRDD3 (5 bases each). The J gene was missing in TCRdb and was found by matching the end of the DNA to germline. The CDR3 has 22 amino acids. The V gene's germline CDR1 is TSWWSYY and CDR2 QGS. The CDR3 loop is CALGDYHRPTYDWTGATDKLIF. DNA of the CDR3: TGTGCCCTTGGGGACTACCACCGCCCTACGTACGATTGGACGGGCGCCACCGATAAACTCATCTTT.

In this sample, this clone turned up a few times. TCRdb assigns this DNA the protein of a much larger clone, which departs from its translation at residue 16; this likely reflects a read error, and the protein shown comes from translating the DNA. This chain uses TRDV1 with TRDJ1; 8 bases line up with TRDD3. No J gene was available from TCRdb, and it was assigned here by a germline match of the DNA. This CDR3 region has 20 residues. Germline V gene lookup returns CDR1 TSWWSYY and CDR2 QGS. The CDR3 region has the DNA TGTGCTCTTGGGGAACTTTCCCGTGGGGATACAGGGGGGGGCACCAATAAACTCATCTTT. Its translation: CALGELSRGDTGGGTNKLIF.

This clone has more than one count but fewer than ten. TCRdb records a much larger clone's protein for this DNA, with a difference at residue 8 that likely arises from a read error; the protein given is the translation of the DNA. The CDR3 protein is CAYRRVFPRGGGPYYTDKLIF. The CDR3 DNA reads TGTGCTTATAGGAGGGTCTTCCCACGGGGTGGGGGACCCTACTACACCGATAAACTCATCTTT. The V and J genes are TRAV38-2/DV8 and TRDJ1; 7 positions match TRDD3. TCRdb carries no J gene annotation; the J gene was assigned here by matching the DNA with germline. The CDR3 runs to 21 residues. Germline trimming cut 2 bases from V and 0 bases from J; bases unmatched to any gene: 22. Germline loops: CDR1 TSESDYY, CDR2 QEAYKQQN.

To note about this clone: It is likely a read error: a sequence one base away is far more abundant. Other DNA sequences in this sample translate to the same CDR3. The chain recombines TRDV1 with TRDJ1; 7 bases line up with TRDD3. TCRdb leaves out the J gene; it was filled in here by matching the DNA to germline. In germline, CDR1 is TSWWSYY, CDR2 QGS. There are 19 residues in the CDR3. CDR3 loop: CALGESTQYWGMYTDKLIF. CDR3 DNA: TGTGCTCTTGGGGAATCTACGCAGTACTGGGGAATGTACACTGATAAACTCATCTTT.

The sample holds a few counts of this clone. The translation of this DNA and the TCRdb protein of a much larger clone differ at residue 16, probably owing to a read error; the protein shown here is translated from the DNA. DNA of the CDR3: TGTGCTCTTGGGGGCGCCTCTTCTTCCCTACTGGGGGATTTTTCCGGGGATAAGCTCATCTTT. This encodes CALGGASSSLLGDFSGDKLIF. The J gene is TRDJ1, the V gene TRDV1, with 10 bases lining up with TRDD3. Per germline, CDR1 TSWWSYY and CDR2 QGS. The CDR3 spans 21 residues.

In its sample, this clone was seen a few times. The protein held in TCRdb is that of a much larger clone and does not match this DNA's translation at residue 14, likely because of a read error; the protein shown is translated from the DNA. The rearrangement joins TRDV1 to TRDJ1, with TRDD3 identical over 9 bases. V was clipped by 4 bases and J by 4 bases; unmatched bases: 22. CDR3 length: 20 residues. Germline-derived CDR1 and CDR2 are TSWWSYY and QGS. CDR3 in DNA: TGTGCTCTTGGGGGGCACTACTGGGGGACGAGGAGGGAAGCTGGCGATAAACTCATCTTT. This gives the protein CALGGHYWGTRREAGDKLIF.

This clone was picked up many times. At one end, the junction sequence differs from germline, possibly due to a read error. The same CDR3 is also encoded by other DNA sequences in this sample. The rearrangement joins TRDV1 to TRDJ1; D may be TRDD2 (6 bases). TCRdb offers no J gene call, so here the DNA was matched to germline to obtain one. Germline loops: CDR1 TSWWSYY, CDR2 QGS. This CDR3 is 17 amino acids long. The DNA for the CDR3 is TGTGCTCTTGGGGAGACTTCCGTCCTTCCGTACACTGATAAACTCATCTTT. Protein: CALGETSVLPYTDKLIF.

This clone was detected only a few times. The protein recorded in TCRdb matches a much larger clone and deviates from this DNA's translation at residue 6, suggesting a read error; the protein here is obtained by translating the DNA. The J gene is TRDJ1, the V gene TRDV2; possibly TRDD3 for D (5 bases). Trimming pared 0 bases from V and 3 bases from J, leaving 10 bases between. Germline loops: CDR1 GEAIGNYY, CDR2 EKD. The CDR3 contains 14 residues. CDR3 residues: CACDTVWEADKLIF. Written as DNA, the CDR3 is TGTGCCTGTGACACCGTCTGGGAAGCCGATAAACTCATCTTT.

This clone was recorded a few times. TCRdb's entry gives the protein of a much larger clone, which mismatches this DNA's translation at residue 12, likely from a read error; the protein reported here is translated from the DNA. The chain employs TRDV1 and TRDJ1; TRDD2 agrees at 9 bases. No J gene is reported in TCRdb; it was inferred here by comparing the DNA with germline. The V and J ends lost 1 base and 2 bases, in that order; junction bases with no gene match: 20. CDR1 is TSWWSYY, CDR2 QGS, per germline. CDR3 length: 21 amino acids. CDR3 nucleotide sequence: TGTGCTCTTGGGGAACGTCGGTACCTTCCTACGTGGGTCCACTGTACCGATAAACTCATCTTT. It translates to CALGERRYLPTWVHCTDKLIF.

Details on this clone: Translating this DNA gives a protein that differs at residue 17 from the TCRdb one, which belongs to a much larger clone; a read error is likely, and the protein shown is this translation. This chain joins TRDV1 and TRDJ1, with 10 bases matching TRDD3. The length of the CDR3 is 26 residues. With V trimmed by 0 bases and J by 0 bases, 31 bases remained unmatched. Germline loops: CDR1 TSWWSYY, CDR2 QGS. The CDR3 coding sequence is TGTGCTCTTGGGGAACTAGGAGTCAAAGGCTTTTCGACTGGGGGATTCTTACACCTGTACACCGATAAACTCATCTTT. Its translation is CALGELGVKGFSTGGFLHLYTDKLIF.

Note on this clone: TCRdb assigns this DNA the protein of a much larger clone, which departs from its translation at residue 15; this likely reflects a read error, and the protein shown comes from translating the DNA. The CDR3, as DNA: TGTGCTCTTGGGGAACCTAGGGTATCCGTCCGTGCCTTACTGAGGGATAATTTGACCGATAAACTCATCTTT. It codes for CALGEPRVSVRALLRDNLTDKLIF. This chain joins TRDV1 and TRDJ1; maybe TRDD3 (6 bases). The V end lost 1 base, the J end lost 2 bases, and 38 bases lay between the germline ends. The CDR3 runs 24 residues. CDR1 is TSWWSYY and CDR2 is QGS in the germline V gene.

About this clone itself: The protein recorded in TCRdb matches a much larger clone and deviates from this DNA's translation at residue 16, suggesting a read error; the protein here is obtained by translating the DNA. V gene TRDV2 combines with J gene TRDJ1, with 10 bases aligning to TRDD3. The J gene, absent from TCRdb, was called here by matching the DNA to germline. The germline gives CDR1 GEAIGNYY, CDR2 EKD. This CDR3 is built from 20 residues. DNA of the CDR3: TGTGCCTGTGACACCGAAGACAGGTTGACTGGGGGATTGTACACCAATAAACTCATCTTT. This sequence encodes CACDTEDRLTGGLYTNKLIF.